These 4 T cell receptor beta chains share one sample of origin, sequenced in a study of T cell repertoires in cytomegalovirus infection. TCRdb analysed the reads with MiXCR anew, one entry per CDR3 protein. Here the sample spans about 490,000 distinct CDR3 sequences, approximately 15% being singletons. Specimen: CD8+ T cells from PBMCs. The receptors shown here come from a human donor in good health (CMV status not recorded). Some clones in this sample may be carry-over from other donors' samples.

This clonotype was detected ten times or more. The chain employs TRBV12-3 or TRBV12-4 and TRBJ2-7; D gene ambiguous. V was trimmed by 7 bases and J by 3 bases, leaving 16 bases between them. The CDR3 contains 14 residues. The CDR3 loop is CASTNMTFFYEQYF. CDR3 bases: TGTGCCAGCACCAATATGACTTTCTTCTACGAGCAGTACTTC.

At least ten counts were recorded for this clonotype. The gene calls are TRBV6-2 or TRBV6-3 and TRBJ1-5, with TRBD1 matching 7 bases. The CDR3 is 14 residues long. The ends lost 4 bases at V and 3 bases at J; junction bases unmatched: 3. Germline-derived CDR1 and CDR2 are MNHEY and SVGEGT. The CDR3 bases are TGTGCCAGCAGTTTGGACAGGAACAATCAGCCCCAGCATTTT. This sequence encodes CASSLDRNNQPQHF.

This clonotype appeared many times. The rearrangement links TRBV15 to TRBJ2-4, with no clear D. CDR1 is LNHNV and CDR2 is YYDKDF in the germline V gene (reference sequence). This CDR3 contains 17 residues. The germline V and J ends were trimmed by 3 bases and 0 bases, with 15 bases remaining between them. CDR3 amino acids: CATSSQPGLLAKNIQYF. CDR3 coding DNA: TGTGCCACCAGCAGCCAACCCGGGCTTCTAGCCAAAAACATTCAGTACTTC.

This clonotype was detected many times. This chain uses TRBV7-3 with TRBJ2-7; 7 bases fit TRBD2. Trimming cost V 5 bases and J 0 bases; bases outside gene matches: 7. Germline assignment: CDR1 SGHTA and CDR2 FQGTGA. The CDR3 length is 15 residues. Written as DNA, the CDR3 is TGTGCCAGCAGCCCCACACCGGGGGGCTCCTACGAGCAGTACTTC. Amino acids: CASSPTPGGSYEQYF. The full variable domain, with the rest looked up from reference TRBV7-3 and TRBJ2-7, is GAGVSQTPSNKVTEKGKYVELRCDPISGHTALYWYRQSLGQGPEFLIYFQGTGAADDSGLPNDRFFAVRPEGSVSTLKIQRTERGDSAVYLCASSPTPGGSYEQYFGPGTRLTVT.